One and the same sample provided the 30 T cell receptor beta chains below, sequenced in a study of cytomegalovirus exposure and HLA in healthy donors. Use of 60 Vbeta and 13 Jbeta primers characterized the PCR. Generated by immunoSEQ multiplex PCR, the TCRdb table keeps only in-frame clones and is missing some. The data contain about 120,000 clones, around 70% of them singletons. Material for sequencing was PBMCs. These receptors came from a woman aged 35 to 49 in good health and CMV-seropositive.

This clone was seen ten or more times. This chain links TRBV4-1 with TRBJ2-5, with D hard to call. There are 13 residues in the CDR3. Germline CDR1 is MGHRA and CDR2 is YSYEKL. Trimming took 6 bases from V and 5 from J, leaving 13 bases between them. The CDR3 nucleotides are TGCGCCAGCAGTCGACTGGAATCGGAGACCCAGTACTTC. Residues: CASSRLESETQYF.

V and J are TRBV9 and TRBJ2-7; TRBD1 agrees at 7 bases. V lost 1 base, J lost 5 bases, and 3 bases stayed unmatched. The CDR3 loop spans 13 amino acids. Germline values: CDR1 SGDLS, CDR2 YYNGEE. CDR3 sequence reads: CASSVRTGDEQYF. CDR3 DNA: TGTGCCAGCAGCGTACGCACAGGGGACGAGCAGTACTTC.

The gene calls are TRBV9 and TRBJ1-4; D gene ambiguous. There are 15 residues in the CDR3. Germline V gene lookup returns CDR1 SGDLS and CDR2 YYNGEE. The V gene lost 0 bases and the J gene lost 0 bases, with 6 bases spanning the gap. The CDR3 nucleotides read TGTGCCAGCAGCGTAGGCGGAACAACTAATGAAAAACTGTTTTTT. It translates to CASSVGGTTNEKLFF.

The chain recombines TRBV5-1 with TRBJ2-1, with 11 nucleotides matching TRBD2. Germline V lookup: CDR1 SGHRS, CDR2 YFSETQ. The CDR3 length is 16 residues. Germline trimming cut 1 base from V and 10 bases from J; bases unmatched to any gene: 10. CDR3 DNA: TGCGCCAGCAGCTTGACTAGCGGGGGTTTCCTTAGGGAGCAGTTCTTC. It yields the protein CASSLTSGGFLREQFF.

The rearrangement joins TRBV6-5 to TRBJ2-2; TRBD1 is a possible D gene (6 bases). Trimming shortened V by 7 bases and J by 5 bases, and 14 bases separated the two germline ends. CDR1 MNHEY and CDR2 SVGAGI come from the germline V gene. The CDR3 extends over 14 amino acids. The CDR3 reads CASTQPQGTGELFF. The DNA for the CDR3 is TGTGCCAGCACTCAACCACAGGGTACCGGGGAGCTGTTTTTT.

The chain is built from TRBV6-5 and TRBJ2-3, with 7 bases that match TRBD2. CDR3 length: 15 residues. Per germline, CDR1 MNHEY and CDR2 SVGAGI. V was pared by 5 bases and J by 2 bases, with 7 bases of the junction left unmatched. CDR3 sequence (DNA): TGTGCCAGCAGTCGGACTAGAACTACCACAGATACGCAGTATTTT. Translated: CASSRTRTTTDTQYF.

The chain employs TRBV12-5 and TRBJ1-5, with 7 positions matching TRBD1. This CDR3 contains 18 residues. Trimming cost V 0 bases and J 3 bases; bases outside gene matches: 11. The germline gives CDR1 LGHNT, CDR2 FRNRAP. The CDR3 region is CASGLVPGGQLLNQPQHF. The CDR3 DNA follows: TGTGCTAGTGGTTTGGTACCTGGGGGACAGCTACTCAATCAGCCCCAGCATTTT.

DNA of the CDR3: TGCGCCAGCAGCCAAGAAGAAAGCTTAGTCTATGGCTACACCTTC. Amino acids: CASSQEESLVYGYTF. The chain couples TRBV4-1 to TRBJ1-2, with D unclear. Trimming removed 0 bases from V and 4 bases from J, with 12 bases in between. Germline CDR1 and CDR2: MGHRA and YSYEKL. This CDR3 has 15 residues.

This clone came up a few times. This sample includes further DNA sequences coding for the same CDR3. The chain recombines TRBV5-1 with TRBJ2-3; 7 nucleotides line up with TRBD1. With V trimmed by 4 bases and J by 2 bases, 4 bases remained unmatched. CDR3 size: 14 residues. The germline gives CDR1 SGHRS, CDR2 YFSETQ. The CDR3 is CASSPQGDTDTQYF. The CDR3 DNA reads as TGCGCCAGCAGCCCCCAGGGGGACACAGATACGCAGTATTTT. The complete variable domain, with remaining parts taken from reference TRBV5-1 and TRBJ2-3, reads KAGVTQTPRYLIKTRGQQVTLSCSPISGHRSVSWYQQTPGQGLQFLFEYFSETQRNKGNFPGRFSGRQFSNSRSEMNVSTLELGDSALYLCASSPQGDTDTQYFGPGTRLTVL.

The CDR3, as DNA: TGTGCCAGCAGTCCCCGGGAGGGTGTGGACACTGAAGCTTTCTTT. It is translated as CASSPREGVDTEAFF. This chain uses TRBV6-1 with TRBJ1-1; no firm D call. The CDR3 contains 15 residues. Trimming stripped 5 bases from V and 3 bases from J, with 16 bases between. The germline V gene has CDR1 MNHNS and CDR2 SASEGT.

The rearrangement joins TRBV13 to TRBJ1-1; D is unclear. Germline assignment: CDR1 PRHDT and CDR2 FYEKMQ (reference sequence). The ends were cut back, 6 bases at V and 0 bases at J, with 14 bases in the middle. This CDR3 has 15 residues. CDR3 bases: TGTGCCAGCAGGTCCCTTAGAGATCTGAACACTGAAGCTTTCTTT. It translates to CASRSLRDLNTEAFF. The full variable domain, completed using reference TRBV13 and TRBJ1-1, is AAGVIQSPRHLIKEKRETATLKCYPIPRHDTVYWYQQGPGQDPQFLISFYEKMQSDKGSIPDRFSAQQFSDYHSELNMSSLELGDSALYFCASRSLRDLNTEAFFGQGTRLTVV.

V gene TRBV19 combines with J gene TRBJ2-1; 14 nucleotides align to TRBD2. The CDR3 is made up of 15 amino acids. CDR1 is LNHDA and CDR2 is SQIVND in the germline V gene (reference sequence). After removal of 5 bases from V and 7 bases from J, the junction contained 4 bases not matched to a gene. In nucleotides, the CDR3 is TGTGCCAGTAGTCTCGGACTAGCGGGGGGTAATGAGCAGTTCTTC. Its protein is CASSLGLAGGNEQFF.

The chain combines TRBV5-1 with TRBJ2-7, with 9 bases fitting TRBD1. This CDR3 spans 14 amino acids. Germline-derived CDR1 and CDR2 are SGHRS and YFSETQ. V gave up 4 bases and J gave up 2 bases; unmatched junction bases: 4. CDR3 bases: TGCGCCAGCAGCCTCGGGACAGGGACCTACGAGCAGTACTTC. It translates to CASSLGTGTYEQYF.

This rearrangement joins TRBV7-9 to TRBJ1-1; 7 bases map to TRBD1. This CDR3 has 13 amino acids. Per germline, CDR1 SEHNR and CDR2 FQNEAQ (reference sequence). J lost 1 base, V lost 4 bases, and 0 bases had no gene match. CDR3 DNA sequence: TGTGCCAGCAGCTGGGACAGGAACACTGAAGCTTTCTTT. Translated, it gives CASSWDRNTEAFF.

The CDR3 DNA reads TGTGCCAGCAGCGGTAGTGGGAGGGGCCGGAACTATGGCTACACCTTC. Translated, it gives CASSGSGRGRNYGYTF. The V and J genes are TRBV7-9 and TRBJ1-2; D is perhaps TRBD1 (5 bases). The V and J ends lost 5 bases and 2 bases respectively, with 18 bases between them. This CDR3 comprises 16 residues. CDR1 SEHNR and CDR2 FQNEAQ come from the germline V gene (reference sequence).

The table lists this clone with a few counts. J is TRBJ1-1 and V is TRBV18; 7 bases line up with TRBD1. The V segment lost 4 bases and the J segment 1 base; nucleotides outside the gene matches: 3. Germline lookup yields CDR1 KGHSH and CDR2 LQKENI. The CDR3 is 14 amino acids. The CDR3 sequence: CASSRGTANTEAFF. For the CDR3, the DNA is TGTGCCAGCTCACGCGGGACAGCGAACACTGAAGCTTTCTTT.

This clone turned up a few times. The CDR3 sequence: CASSDEGVEYTF. In DNA, the CDR3 is TGTGCCAGCAGTGACGAAGGGGTAGAGTACACCTTC. The chain uses TRBV2 and TRBJ1-2, with TRBD1 as a possible D gene (5 bases). V was pared by 3 bases and J by 11 bases, with 13 bases between. The CDR3 is 12 amino acids. In germline, CDR1 is SNHLY, CDR2 FYNNEI.

This clone was seen only a few times. The CDR3 sequence: CASSPSGEVNTEAFF. The DNA of the CDR3 is TGTGCCAGCTCACCATCGGGGGAGGTGAACACTGAAGCTTTCTTT. This chain uses TRBV18 with TRBJ1-1; tentatively, D is TRBD1 (5 bases). The V gene lost 2 bases and the J gene lost 0 bases, with 10 bases spanning the gap. This CDR3 spans 15 amino acids. Germline-derived CDR1 and CDR2 are KGHSH and LQKENI. Variable domain in full (rest from reference TRBV18 and TRBJ1-1): NAGVMQNPRHLVRRRGQEARLRCSPMKGHSHVYWYRQLPEEGLKFMVYLQKENIIDESGMPKERFSAEFPKEGPSILRIQQVVRGDSAAYFCASSPSGEVNTEAFFGQGTRLTVV.

This rearrangement joins TRBV11-1 to TRBJ1-6; 9 bases match TRBD1. The CDR3 sequence is 15 residues long. Germline V gene sequence: CDR1 SGHAT, CDR2 FQDESV (reference sequence). Germline trimming cut 4 bases from V and 8 bases from J; bases unmatched to any gene: 6. The CDR3 nucleotides read TGTGCCAGCAGCTCAACCCGACAGGGGGATTCACCCCTCCACTTT. Protein: CASSSTRQGDSPLHF.

The chain is built from TRBV27 and TRBJ2-7; D is possibly TRBD1 (6 bases). V dropped 7 bases and J dropped 5 bases, with 15 bases sitting between them. The CDR3 totals 13 residues. CDR1 MNHEY and CDR2 SMNVEV come from the germline V gene (reference sequence). Here the CDR3 reads CASTNGDRHEQYF. CDR3 coding DNA: TGTGCCAGCACCAACGGAGACAGGCACGAGCAGTACTTC.

The V gene is TRBV9, the J gene TRBJ1-5; D ambiguous. Trimming stripped 5 bases from V and 5 bases from J, with 17 bases between. CDR1 is SGDLS and CDR2 is YYNGEE in the germline V gene. This CDR3 spans 15 amino acids. The CDR3 loop is CASSPGSTGYQPQHF. The CDR3 nucleotides read TGTGCCAGCAGTCCCGGGAGCACTGGTTATCAGCCCCAGCATTTT.

The chain carries TRBV4-3 and TRBJ2-2; perhaps TRBD2 as D (6 bases). V lost 0 bases and J lost 3, with 11 bases in between. CDR3 length: 16 amino acids. Looked up from germline, CDR1 is LGHNA and CDR2 is YSLEER. CDR3 protein: CASSQEGGADTGELFF. CDR3 DNA: TGCGCCAGCAGCCAAGAGGGCGGGGCGGACACCGGGGAGCTGTTTTTT.

This sequence joins TRBV15 and TRBJ2-3; 7 bases are a match to TRBD2. Germline V gene sequence: CDR1 LNHNV, CDR2 YYDKDF (reference sequence). The CDR3 has 15 residues. The V segment lost 3 bases and the J segment 2 bases; nucleotides outside the gene matches: 5. The CDR3 loop is CATSRFGRATDTQYF. DNA of the CDR3: TGTGCCACCAGCAGGTTTGGGAGGGCCACAGATACGCAGTATTTT.

This clone showed up just a few times. This chain connects TRBV4-3 to TRBJ1-1; D unclear. Per germline, CDR1 LGHNA and CDR2 YSLEER. V dropped 2 bases and J dropped 0 bases, with 4 bases sitting between them. CDR3 size: 13 residues. The CDR3 loop reads CASSQTVNTEAFF. Written as DNA, the CDR3 is TGCGCCAGCAGCCAAACAGTGAACACTGAAGCTTTCTTT.

The chain joins TRBV7-2 to TRBJ1-4; 10 bases align to TRBD1. The CDR3 contains 16 residues. Trimming took 1 base from V and 7 from J; bases not matched to a gene: 6. The germline V gene encodes CDR1 SGHTA and CDR2 FQGNSA. Here the CDR3 DNA reads TGTGCCAGCAGCTTAGTTGGGGGACAGGGGATTGAAAAACTGTTTTTT. Amino acid sequence: CASSLVGGQGIEKLFF.

The CDR3 coding sequence is TGTGCCAGCAGTTACGGTGGACAGGCCTATGAAGCTTTCTTT. The encoded protein is CASSYGGQAYEAFF. The chain carries TRBV6-6 and TRBJ1-1, with 7 bases that match TRBD1. Per germline, CDR1 MNHNY and CDR2 SVGAGI (reference sequence). This CDR3 is 14 amino acids long. V lost 2 bases to trimming and J lost 7 bases; unmatched junction nucleotides: 7.

This rearrangement joins TRBV7-9 to TRBJ1-2, with a weak D call TRBD1 (5 bases). The CDR3 is made up of 15 amino acids. V dropped 1 base and J dropped 0 bases, with 9 bases sitting between them. Looked up from germline, CDR1 is SEHNR and CDR2 is FQNEAQ (reference sequence). The CDR3 DNA reads TGTGCCAGCAGCTTAGTGGTGGGGCCTAACTATGGCTACACCTTC. Translation: CASSLVVGPNYGYTF.

The chain is built from TRBV25-1 and TRBJ2-7, with a weak D call TRBD2 (5 bases). V lost 5 bases to trimming and J lost 5 bases, with 13 bases between them. Germline CDR1 is MGHDK and CDR2 is SYGVNS. The CDR3 has 13 residues. The CDR3 sequence is CASSSGFRDEQYF. As DNA, the CDR3 is TGTGCCAGCAGTTCGGGATTCAGAGACGAGCAGTACTTC.

The rearrangement joins TRBV7-2 to TRBJ2-7; a weak D match, TRBD2 (6 bases). V dropped 3 bases and J dropped 0 bases, with 9 bases sitting between them. From germline, CDR1 is SGHTA and CDR2 FQGNSA. This CDR3 contains 14 residues. The CDR3 loop reads CASSFTGSSYEQYF. For the CDR3, the DNA is TGTGCCAGCAGCTTTACCGGGAGCTCCTACGAGCAGTACTTC.

The V call is TRBV5-1, the J call TRBJ1-2, with a tentative D call TRBD1 (5 bases). The CDR3 runs to 16 residues. V was pared by 0 bases and J by 4 bases, with 16 bases between. CDR1 and CDR2 (germline): SGHRS, YFSETQ. The CDR3 DNA follows: TGCGCCAGCAGCTTGGAGTCAGGGCCTCGGTCCTATGGCTACACCTTC. Translation gives CASSLESGPRSYGYTF.